Sequencing of this T cell receptor beta chain was carried out in a study of blood T cell repertoires in COVID-19. Across the whole study: Specimens from acute and convalescent COVID-19 originated in the United States, Italy and Spain. The cDNA or gDNA used as material had been derived from T cells, B-cell-depleted T cells, or PBMCs.

Authors' methods: Cell counts per sample came from amplifying reference gene primers. This table comes from immunoSEQ multiplex PCR, and its TCRdb copy is limited to in-frame clones, with some not included. The V and J calls and clone size come from that table; D and trimming were worked out from the DNA. This table holds over 10,000 clones, roughly 80% found once. The sequencing input was peripheral blood. The sequence was obtained from a human donor in a cohort sampled during active COVID-19.

Here the CDR3 reads CASSYSGGNYNEQFF. Written as DNA, the CDR3 is TGTGCCAGCAGCTACTCAGGGGGCAACTACAATGAGCAGTTCTTC. The rearrangement links TRBV5-4 to TRBJ2-1; 8 nucleotides line up with TRBD1. The V segment lost 3 bases and the J segment 3 bases; nucleotides outside the gene matches: 5. Germline CDR1 SGHNT, CDR2 YYREEE (reference sequence). The CDR3 is made up of 15 amino acids.